This is a list of T cell receptor beta chains from one sample in a study of blood T cells in healthy people across ages. One entry per CDR3 protein results from TCRdb running MiXCR on the 5' RACE reads. Of fewer than 1 million distinct CDR3 sequences in the sample, more than 40% were seen once. Specimen: blood. The receptor source for this set is a man aged 55 to 70 in good health. CDR3s include the opening cysteine and the closing phenylalanine or tryptophan. Fields, in order: CDR3 protein, CDR3 DNA, D gene, V gene, clone size, J gene. A D gene is named only where the DNA matches it firmly. Rows may omit the clone size; those that give it use once, few, many or a size class.

CDR3 protein: CASSLLAGREQFF; CDR3 DNA: TGTGCCAGCAGCTTGTTGGCGGGCAGGGAGCAGTTCTTC; D gene: NA; V gene: TRBV5-6; clone size: NA; J gene: TRBJ2-1
CDR3 protein: CSVERGIRGTEAFF; CDR3 DNA: TGCAGCGTTGAAAGAGGGATCCGGGGGACTGAAGCTTTCTTT; D gene: NA; V gene: TRBV29-1; clone size: few; J gene: TRBJ1-1
CDR3 protein: CASSQGQRSYEQYF; CDR3 DNA: TGTGCCAGCAGCCAGGGACAGCGCTCCTACGAGCAGTACTTC; D gene: TRBD1; V gene: TRBV3-1; clone size: few; J gene: TRBJ2-7
CDR3 protein: CASSPQGYSSTDTQYF; CDR3 DNA: TGTGCCAGCTCACCACAAGGGTACAGCTCCACAGATACGCAGTATTTT; D gene: NA; V gene: TRBV18; clone size: NA; J gene: TRBJ2-3
CDR3 protein: CASSLERGRGGLNEQFF; CDR3 DNA: TGTGCCAGCAGCTTAGAGAGGGGACGGGGGGGTCTAAATGAGCAGTTCTTC; D gene: TRBD2; V gene: TRBV7-8; clone size: NA; J gene: TRBJ2-1
CDR3 protein: CASSPPGNNYGYTF; CDR3 DNA: TGTGCCAGCTCACCACCAGGGAACAACTATGGCTACACCTTC; D gene: NA; V gene: TRBV18; clone size: NA; J gene: TRBJ1-2
CDR3 protein: CASSRGGPQYGYTF; CDR3 DNA: TGTGCCAGCAGCCGAGGGGGCCCCCAATATGGCTACACCTTC; D gene: TRBD1; V gene: TRBV11-2; clone size: NA; J gene: TRBJ1-2
CDR3 protein: CASSLGGRGTEAFF; CDR3 DNA: TGTGCCAGCAGCTTGGGCGGCAGGGGGACCGAAGCTTTCTTT; D gene: TRBD1; V gene: TRBV5-6; clone size: few; J gene: TRBJ1-1
CDR3 protein: CASSVAMSYEQYF; CDR3 DNA: TGTGCCAGCAGTGTGGCCATGAGCTACGAGCAGTACTTC; D gene: NA; V gene: TRBV27; clone size: few; J gene: TRBJ2-7
CDR3 protein: CSVERTGTSNYGYTF; CDR3 DNA: TGCAGCGTTGAAAGAACCGGGACATCCAACTATGGCTACACCTTC; D gene: NA; V gene: TRBV29-1; clone size: NA; J gene: TRBJ1-2
CDR3 protein: CASSLEGRQFHKQYF; CDR3 DNA: TGCGCCAGCAGCTTGGAGGGCAGGCAATTCCACAAGCAGTACTTC; D gene: NA; V gene: TRBV5-1; clone size: NA; J gene: TRBJ2-7
CDR3 protein: CSAPGLAGIEQFF; CDR3 DNA: TGCAGTGCTCCCGGACTAGCGGGGATAGAGCAGTTCTTC; D gene: TRBD2; V gene: TRBV20-1; clone size: few; J gene: TRBJ2-1
CDR3 protein: CASSPVAGTYEQYF; CDR3 DNA: TGTGCCAGCAGCCCGGTGGCAGGGACCTACGAGCAGTACTTC; D gene: NA; V gene: TRBV5-5; clone size: few; J gene: TRBJ2-7
CDR3 protein: CATSDPPQYEQFF; CDR3 DNA: TGTGCCACCAGTGATCCTCCCCAGTATGAGCAGTTCTTC; D gene: NA; V gene: TRBV24-1; clone size: NA; J gene: TRBJ2-1
CDR3 protein: CASSEQVQVETTEAFF; CDR3 DNA: TGCGCCAGCAGCGAGCAGGTACAAGTTGAAACCACTGAAGCTTTCTTT; D gene: NA; V gene: TRBV4-1; clone size: NA; J gene: TRBJ1-1
CDR3 protein: CASSQGAGTSARPYEQYF; CDR3 DNA: TGCGCCAGCAGCCAAGGGGCCGGGACTAGCGCCAGACCCTACGAGCAGTACTTC; D gene: TRBD2; V gene: TRBV4-1; clone size: NA; J gene: TRBJ2-7
CDR3 protein: CASSLVGGAKNIQYF; CDR3 DNA: TGTGCCAGCAGCTTAGTTGGAGGAGCCAAAAACATTCAGTACTTC; D gene: NA; V gene: TRBV7-2; clone size: many; J gene: TRBJ2-4
CDR3 protein: CASSSDRMTYNEQFF; CDR3 DNA: TGTGCCAGCAGCTCGGACAGGATGACCTACAATGAGCAGTTCTTC; D gene: TRBD1; V gene: TRBV6-5; clone size: few; J gene: TRBJ2-1
CDR3 protein: CASSGQVLQETQYF; CDR3 DNA: TGTGCCAGCAGCGGCCAAGTACTTCAAGAGACCCAGTACTTC; D gene: NA; V gene: TRBV2; clone size: NA; J gene: TRBJ2-5
CDR3 protein: CATSRDGTTGVIYGYTF; CDR3 DNA: TGTGCCACCAGCAGAGATGGGACGACAGGGGTGATCTATGGCTACACCTTC; D gene: TRBD1; V gene: TRBV15; clone size: few; J gene: TRBJ1-2
CDR3 protein: CASSTPGAGYTF; CDR3 DNA: TGTGCCAGCAGTACCCCAGGGGCTGGCTACACCTTC; D gene: NA; V gene: TRBV27; clone size: NA; J gene: TRBJ1-2
CDR3 protein: CASSQDPRGTLNEQFF; CDR3 DNA: TGCGCCAGCAGCCAAGACCCCAGGGGCACGTTGAATGAGCAGTTCTTC; D gene: NA; V gene: TRBV4-1; clone size: few; J gene: TRBJ2-1
CDR3 protein: CASSTTLAGGFTDTQYF; CDR3 DNA: TGCGCCAGCAGCACCACCCTAGCGGGGGGGTTCACAGATACGCAGTATTTT; D gene: TRBD2; V gene: TRBV5-1; clone size: NA; J gene: TRBJ2-3
CDR3 protein: CASSLARAAEAFF; CDR3 DNA: TGTGCCAGTAGTCTAGCCCGAGCTGCCGAAGCTTTCTTT; D gene: NA; V gene: TRBV12-3/TRBV12-4; clone size: few; J gene: TRBJ1-1
CDR3 protein: CASSESGLGGEQYF; CDR3 DNA: TGCGCCAGCAGTGAGTCGGGACTAGGCGGAGAGCAGTACTTC; D gene: TRBD2; V gene: TRBV10-1; clone size: NA; J gene: TRBJ2-7
CDR3 protein: CASSLESIAEAFF; CDR3 DNA: TGTGCCAGCAGCTTAGAGTCTATCGCTGAAGCTTTCTTT; D gene: NA; V gene: TRBV11-2; clone size: NA; J gene: TRBJ1-1
CDR3 protein: CASSLYPSGVYLNAGSGANVQTF; CDR3 DNA: TGTGCCAGCAGTTTATACCCCTCCGGGGTTTATTTAAACGCGGGCTCTGGGGCCAACGTCCAGACTTTC; D gene: NA; V gene: TRBV27; clone size: few; J gene: TRBJ2-6
CDR3 protein: CSARDSHEKLFF; CDR3 DNA: TGCAGCGCGCGGGACAGTCATGAAAAACTGTTTTTT; D gene: TRBD1; V gene: TRBV29-1; clone size: NA; J gene: TRBJ1-4